This TCR beta chain derives from a study of human T cells and chemical hapten exposure. Whole-study context: Once 0.01% DPC had been applied to the upper back by patch test, readings were taken at 6 days. Study-wide results and caveats: After DPC sensitization, TCRs above 1 in 1000 frequency showed no change. In the PT1 data, expanded TCR counts showed a positive correlation with patch test score.

TCRdb re-analysed the RACE reads in MiXCR, keeping a single row per CDR3 protein. The sample holds approximately 71,000 distinct CDR3 sequences, 11% seen once. In this sample, this clonotype turned up many times. Antigen specificity is unknown. Time point in this sample: patch test 3, about 24 weeks after DPC sensitization. Treatment of the sample: therapeutic diphenylcyclopropenone sensitization with weekly scalp DPC. V lost 6 bases, J lost 4 bases, and 4 bases stayed unmatched. The CDR3 sequence is 14 residues long. The chain links TRBV12-3 or TRBV12-4 to TRBJ2-1; 9 nucleotides match TRBD1. The material sequenced was whole blood, taken in connection with sensitization to the hapten diphenylcyclopropenone (DPC). This receptor was taken from a woman in her 50s with alopecia areata. Some clones in this sample may be carry-over from other donors' samples. DNA of the CDR3: TGTGCCAGCAGCCCGGGGACAGGGTACAATGAGCAGTTCTTC. It translates to CASSPGTGYNEQFF.